Listed here is a single T cell receptor beta chain. This record belongs to a study of sequential checkpoint blockade in melanoma. Treatment here: randomized to nivolumab then ipilimumab (arm A) or the reverse (arm B). DNA-damaging chemotherapy had not been given to any patient beforehand. From thawed PBMCs, live CD3+CD8+ cells negative for CD19 and CD56 were sorted. Assay: immunoSEQ multiplex PCR; the TCRdb copy retains only in-frame clones and omits some. Of some 18,000 clones listed, about 80% are singletons. The CDR3 consists of 13 residues. Trimming removed 3 bases from V and 2 bases from J, with 8 bases in between. The germline V gene encodes CDR1 LNHDA and CDR2 SQIVND (reference sequence).

The sequence was collected from a human donor with melanoma. The genes are TRBV19 and TRBJ2-7, with a possible D match to TRBD1 (5 bases). Sequencing used CD8+ T cells sorted from blood (inferred from file names), obtained from a patient given nivolumab and ipilimumab in sequence. DNA of the CDR3: TGTGCCAGTAGTATGGGGCATACCTACGAGCAGTACTTC. This gives the protein CASSMGHTYEQYF.